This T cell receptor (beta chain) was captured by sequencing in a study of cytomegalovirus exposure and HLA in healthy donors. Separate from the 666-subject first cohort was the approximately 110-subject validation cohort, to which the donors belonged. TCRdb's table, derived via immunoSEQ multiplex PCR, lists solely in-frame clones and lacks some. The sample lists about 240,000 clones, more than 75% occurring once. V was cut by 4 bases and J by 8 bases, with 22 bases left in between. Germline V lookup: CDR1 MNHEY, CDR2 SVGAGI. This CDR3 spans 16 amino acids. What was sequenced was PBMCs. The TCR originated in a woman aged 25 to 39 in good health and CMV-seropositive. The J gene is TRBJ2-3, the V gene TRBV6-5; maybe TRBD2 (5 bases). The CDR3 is CASSFEPTTERGTQYF. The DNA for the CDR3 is TGTGCCAGCAGTTTTGAACCAACCACCGAACGGGGTACGCAGTATTTT.